This T cell receptor beta chain was sequenced during a study of T-cell memory formation after mild COVID-19. Each CDR3 protein is one row after TCRdb ran MiXCR on the 5' RACE reads. The table includes around 340,000 distinct CDR3 sequences, 20% to 25% detected once. The V and J ends lost 6 bases and 2 bases respectively, with 20 bases between them. This CDR3 comprises 17 residues. Germline assignment: CDR1 MNHEY and CDR2 SMNVEV (reference sequence). The sequenced material came from PBMCs or a T cell subset sorted from them (not recorded which). This chain links TRBV27 with TRBJ1-5; D is perhaps TRBD1 (6 bases). This receptor was identified in an adult woman who had mild COVID-19 (a few samples of this study predate the infection). Cell type and time point are not known. The CDR3 DNA sequence: TGTGCCAGCAGCCCAAGAGGGGCACAGGGTGGCAATCAGCCCCAGCATTTT. It is translated as CASSPRGAQGGNQPQHF.